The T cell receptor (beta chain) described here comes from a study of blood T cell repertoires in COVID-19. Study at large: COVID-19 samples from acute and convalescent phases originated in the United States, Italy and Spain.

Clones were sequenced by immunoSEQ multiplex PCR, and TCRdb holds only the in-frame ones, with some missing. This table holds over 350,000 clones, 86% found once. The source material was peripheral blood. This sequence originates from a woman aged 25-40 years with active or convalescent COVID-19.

This chain's CDR3 is CASSPPRQGMNTEAFF. The CDR3 region has the DNA TGTGCCAGCTCACCACCGAGACAGGGGATGAACACTGAAGCTTTCTTT. This rearrangement joins TRBV18 to TRBJ1-1, with TRBD1 matching over 8 bases. The CDR3 is 16 residues long. The germline CDR1 and CDR2 sequences are KGHSH and LQKENI. J lost 0 bases, V lost 0 bases, and 3 bases had no gene match. The complete variable domain, with remaining parts taken from reference TRBV18 and TRBJ1-1, reads NAGVMQNPRHLVRRRGQEARLRCSPMKGHSHVYWYRQLPEEGLKFMVYLQKENIIDESGMPKERFSAEFPKEGPSILRIQQVVRGDSAAYFCASSPPRQGMNTEAFFGQGTRLTVV.